The 27 T cell receptor beta chains given below trace back to one sample, sequenced in a study of blood T cell repertoires in COVID-19 (dated by TCRdb to about 2020). Libraries were prepared through the immunoSEQ multiplex PCR assay. TCRdb took this table from immuneACCESS and kept in-frame rearrangements with V and J called. Such tables lack part of the clones; where checked against another copy, unresolved V genes explain under half of the gap, and the rest is unexplained. Here the sample has a few hundred thousand clones; 85% occur a single time. Clones ranked in the top ten supply around 3.4% of the sample. The sample was peripheral blood. These TCRs come from a woman aged 18-29 years with acute or convalescent COVID-19.

This clone was detected only once. The chain couples TRBV7-9 to TRBJ2-5; weak D call: TRBD2 (5 bases). From germline, CDR1 is SEHNR and CDR2 FQNEAQ (reference sequence). The CDR3 extends over 14 amino acids. V lost 3 bases and J 1 base, leaving 9 bases between the germline ends. The CDR3 region has the DNA TGTGCCAGCAGCTTTCACGAGGGCCAAGAGACCCAGTACTTC. Translating it yields CASSFHEGQETQYF.

This clone was seen a single time. V usage is TRBV6-1 and J usage is TRBJ2-7; D not certain. V was cut by 2 bases and J by 2 bases, with 13 bases left in between. Per the germline V gene, CDR1 is MNHNS and CDR2 is SASEGT. This CDR3 has 15 residues. In DNA, the CDR3 is TGTGCCAGCAGTGAATTTGACACTGCAACCTACGAGCAGTACTTC. Translated, it gives CASSEFDTATYEQYF.

The chain carries TRBV7-3 and TRBJ1-2; 10 positions match TRBD1. The trim removed 5 bases at V and 8 bases at J, leaving 8 bases unmatched. The germline V gene has CDR1 SGHTA and CDR2 FQGTGA. This CDR3 spans 14 amino acids. In DNA, the CDR3 is TGTGCCAGCAGCCCGCGACAGGGGGCGGGAGGCTACACCTTC. Its translation is CASSPRQGAGGYTF. The whole variable domain, remainder taken from reference TRBV7-3 and TRBJ1-2, is GAGVSQTPSNKVTEKGKYVELRCDPISGHTALYWYRQSLGQGPEFLIYFQGTGAADDSGLPNDRFFAVRPEGSVSTLKIQRTERGDSAVYLCASSPRQGAGGYTFGSGTRLTVV.

The CDR3 protein is CASSPTTGPNYGYTF. The DNA for the CDR3 is TGTGCCAGCAGTCCAACGACAGGGCCCAACTATGGCTACACCTTC. The chain has TRBV6-5 and TRBJ1-2, with 7 bases fitting TRBD1. Germline V gene sequence: CDR1 MNHEY, CDR2 SVGAGI. V was clipped by 5 bases and J by 2 bases; unmatched bases: 8. The CDR3 runs to 15 residues.

CDR3 protein: CASTWTGDNEKLFF. For the CDR3, the DNA is TGTGCCAGCACCTGGACAGGGGATAATGAAAAACTGTTTTTT. The chain uses TRBV21-1 and TRBJ1-4; the table's D gene call, TRBD1, was not cross checked with the DNA. TRBV21-1 corresponds to a pseudogene. CDR3 length: 14 amino acids.

This clone was observed a few times. V is TRBV18 and J is TRBJ1-6; D not certain. V lost 0 bases, J lost 8 bases, and 8 bases lay in between. The CDR3 runs to 14 residues. Germline CDR1 and CDR2: KGHSH and LQKENI. This CDR3 is CASSPPSDYSPLHF. The DNA of the CDR3 is TGTGCCAGCTCACCACCTTCAGATTATTCACCCCTCCACTTT.

The V gene is TRBV28, the J gene TRBJ1-5, with a weak D call TRBD1 (5 bases). The germline V and J ends were trimmed by 8 bases and 6 bases, with 14 bases remaining between them. The germline V gene has CDR1 MDHEN and CDR2 SYDVKM. The CDR3 has 13 residues. The CDR3 DNA reads as TGTGCCAGCGGGTTGCAGGGTGGTCAGCCCCAGCATTTT. This translates into CASGLQGGQPQHF.

This clone appeared a single time. Other nucleotide sequences in the sample specify the same CDR3. The rearrangement joins TRBV3-1 (or the pseudogene TRBV3-2) to TRBJ1-2; D unresolved. This CDR3 comprises 13 residues. V dropped 2 bases and J dropped 0 bases, with 4 bases sitting between them. Germline V lookup: CDR1 LGHDT, CDR2 YNNKEL (reference sequence). This chain's CDR3 is CASSQNSNYGYTF. Here the CDR3 DNA reads TGTGCCAGCAGCCAAAACTCTAACTATGGCTACACCTTC.

This clone was observed a single time. The rearrangement uses TRBV7-4 and TRBJ2-7; 12 positions agree with TRBD2. Germline-derived CDR1 and CDR2 are SGHVT and SQSDAQ. V gave up 1 base and J gave up 8 bases; unmatched junction bases: 6. The CDR3 consists of 15 residues. The CDR3 is CASSLVASGREQQYF. The CDR3 nucleotides read TGTGCCAGCAGCTTAGTAGCTAGCGGGAGGGAACAGCAGTACTTC.

This clone was found once. J is TRBJ1-5 and V is TRBV28, with 7 bases lining up with TRBD1. The CDR3 consists of 17 residues. The germline V gene has CDR1 MDHEN and CDR2 SYDVKM. V lost 3 bases and J lost 7; bases outside the gene matches: 15. The CDR3 nucleotides read TGTGCCAGCAGTTTCCCTCCCACAGGGGAAAAGGGACAGCCCCAGCATTTT. Amino acid sequence: CASSFPPTGEKGQPQHF.

J is TRBJ2-5 and V is TRBV6-2 or TRBV6-3; 8 bases align to TRBD2. The CDR3 is 15 residues long. CDR1 and CDR2 (germline): MNHEY, SVGEGT. J gave up 1 base and V 5 bases, and 6 bases lay outside the gene matches. CDR3 in DNA: TGTGCCAGCAGTCGTCGGACTAGCTCCCAAGAGACCCAGTACTTC. Translated, it gives CASSRRTSSQETQYF.

V gene TRBV2 combines with J gene TRBJ2-5; D might be TRBD1 (5 bases). The CDR3 length is 13 residues. Germline CDR1 is SNHLY and CDR2 is FYNNEI. The V end was cut by 8 bases, the J end by 5 bases, with 15 bases between. CDR3 coding DNA: TGTGCCAGCGCCAGGTCAGGGTGGGAGACCCAGTACTTC. Translating gives CASARSGWETQYF.

V is TRBV4-2 and J is TRBJ1-6, with 7 positions matching TRBD1. Germline V gene sequence: CDR1 LGHNA, CDR2 YNFKEQ. This CDR3 contains 17 residues. The trim removed 0 bases at V and 7 bases at J, leaving 9 bases unmatched. CDR3 coding DNA: TGTGCCAGCAGCCAAGAATTACAGGGGATTATCAATTCACCCCTCCACTTT. As protein: CASSQELQGIINSPLHF.

The rearrangement uses TRBV5-1 and TRBJ1-5; D call uncertain. Germline CDR1 and CDR2: SGHRS and YFSETQ. This CDR3 is built from 14 residues. V lost 4 bases to trimming and J lost 4 bases, with 12 bases between them. The CDR3 nucleotides are TGCGCCAGCAGCGCCGGGATCTCGAATCAGCCCCAGCATTTT. This encodes CASSAGISNQPQHF.

The chain combines TRBV24-1 with TRBJ2-2, with TRBD1 as a possible D gene (6 bases). V lost 4 bases and J 0 bases, leaving 11 bases between the germline ends. The CDR3 totals 16 residues. Germline CDR1 KGHDR, CDR2 SFDVKD. CDR3 loop: CATSDAGQPNTGELFF. CDR3 DNA: TGTGCCACCAGTGACGCTGGACAGCCGAACACCGGGGAGCTGTTTTTT.

This clone was counted between two and nine times. The chain combines TRBV6-5 with TRBJ1-2; TRBD1 agrees at 7 bases. Per germline, CDR1 MNHEY and CDR2 SVGAGI. The length of the CDR3 is 16 residues. V dropped 2 bases and J dropped 4; count of bases not matched to a gene: 10. CDR3 DNA sequence: TGTGCCAGCAGTTACCAAAGTAGGGGACAGCTCTATGGCTACACCTTC. Residues: CASSYQSRGQLYGYTF.

This chain links TRBV19 with TRBJ2-5; D perhaps matches TRBD2 (5 bases). Trimming stripped 4 bases from V and 5 bases from J, with 20 bases between. Germline lookup yields CDR1 LNHDA and CDR2 SQIVND (reference sequence). The CDR3 is 16 amino acids. CDR3 nucleotides: TGTGCCAGTAGTAAGGGAGAACCGGGTTCTAGGGAGACCCAGTACTTC. This translates into CASSKGEPGSRETQYF.

This chain uses TRBV10-3 with TRBJ1-1; 8 bases are shared with TRBD1. J was trimmed by 3 bases and V by 10 bases; bases with no gene match: 4. CDR1 and CDR2 from the germline V gene are ENHRY and SYGVKD. The CDR3 consists of 12 residues. CDR3 sequence reads: CATKQGDTEAFF. CDR3 sequence (DNA): TGTGCCACCAAACAGGGGGACACTGAAGCTTTCTTT.

This chain joins TRBV11-3 and TRBJ2-1, with TRBD1 matching over 7 bases. The CDR3 is 15 residues long. Germline CDR1 reads SGHNT; CDR2 reads YENEEA. V gave up 2 bases and J gave up 0 bases; unmatched junction bases: 1. The CDR3 region is CASSLRDSSYNEQFF. As DNA, the CDR3 is TGTGCCAGCAGCTTACGGGACAGCTCCTACAATGAGCAGTTCTTC. The full variable domain, its missing parts supplied by reference TRBV11-3 and TRBJ2-1, is EAGVVQSPRYKIIEKKQPVAFWCNPISGHNTLYWYLQNLGQGPELLIRYENEEAVDDSQLPKDRFSAERLKGVDSTLKIQPAELGDSAVYLCASSLRDSSYNEQFFGPGTRLTVL.

The genes are TRBV10-3 and TRBJ2-7, with 7 positions matching TRBD1. The trim removed 3 bases at V and 2 bases at J, leaving 1 base unmatched. The CDR3 contains 13 residues. Germline V gives CDR1 ENHRY, CDR2 SYGVKD. CDR3 bases: TGTGCCATCAGTGACCAGGGGGCCTACGAGCAGTACTTC. Protein product: CAISDQGAYEQYF.

This chain uses TRBV5-6 with TRBJ2-5; D possibly corresponds to TRBD1 (5 bases). Germline CDR1 reads SGHDT; CDR2 reads YYEEEE. The CDR3 extends over 15 amino acids. V lost 3 bases and J lost 3, with 15 bases in between. CDR3 protein: CASSSAGLGEETQYF. The CDR3 nucleotides read TGTGCCAGCAGCTCGGCAGGGTTAGGGGAAGAGACCCAGTACTTC. The full variable domain, rest sourced from reference TRBV5-6 and TRBJ2-5, is DAGVTQSPTHLIKTRGQQVTLRCSPKSGHDTVSWYQQALGQGPQFIFQYYEEEERQRGNFPDRFSGHQFPNYSSELNVNALLLGDSALYLCASSSAGLGEETQYFGPGTRLLVL.

The chain joins TRBV6-5 to TRBJ1-5, with D possibly being TRBD1 (6 bases). The CDR3 loop spans 15 amino acids. Trimming left V 1 base short and J 4 bases short, with 11 bases between. CDR1 is MNHEY, CDR2 SVGAGI, per germline. The CDR3: CASSYLQGENQPQHF. The CDR3 nucleotides read TGTGCCAGCAGTTACTTACAGGGTGAGAATCAGCCCCAGCATTTT.

The chain joins TRBV7-3 to TRBJ2-2, with 11 bases that match TRBD1. The CDR3 is 15 residues long. Germline CDR1 SGHTA, CDR2 FQGTGA. V was pared by 4 bases and J by 3 bases, with 1 base of the junction left unmatched. CDR3 residues: CASSWGQGDTGELFF. As DNA, the CDR3 is TGTGCCAGCAGCTGGGGACAGGGGGACACCGGGGAGCTGTTTTTT.

The rearrangement links TRBV5-5 to TRBJ1-1; D remains unclear. The CDR3 sequence is 16 residues long. V lost 1 base to trimming and J lost 4 bases, with 17 bases between them. Germline-derived CDR1 and CDR2 are SGHKS and YYEKEE (reference sequence). CDR3 amino acids: CASSLNPQIMGTEAFF. The CDR3 region has the DNA TGTGCCAGCAGCTTGAACCCACAGATTATGGGCACTGAAGCTTTCTTT.

J is TRBJ1-2 and V is TRBV28; 8 bases agree with TRBD1. This CDR3 contains 14 residues. The germline CDR1 and CDR2 sequences are MDHEN and SYDVKM. Losses at the gene ends were 6 bases for V and 4 bases for J; bases not matched to a gene: 7. The CDR3 nucleotides read TGTGCCAGCAGCCCCTACGGGACAGGCTATGGCTACACCTTC. It encodes CASSPYGTGYGYTF.

This rearrangement joins TRBV10-1 to TRBJ2-2, with D maybe TRBD2 (5 bases). In germline, CDR1 is WNHNN, CDR2 SYGVQD (reference sequence). The CDR3 loop spans 17 amino acids. V dropped 2 bases and J dropped 0 bases, with 13 bases sitting between them. CDR3 sequence reads: CASSEVDGDSNTGELFF. The CDR3 DNA reads TGCGCCAGCAGTGAGGTGGACGGGGATTCGAACACCGGGGAGCTGTTTTTT.

The CDR3 DNA is TGTGCCAGCAGCTTATTGGCAGGGTGGGGGCCCCAGCATTTT. It codes for CASSLLAGWGPQHF. This rearrangement joins TRBV7-2 to TRBJ1-5, with D possibly matching TRBD1 (5 bases). Germline V gene data show CDR1 as SGHTA and CDR2 as FQGNSA. V shed 2 bases and J shed 9 bases, with 14 bases lying between them. This CDR3 comprises 14 residues.